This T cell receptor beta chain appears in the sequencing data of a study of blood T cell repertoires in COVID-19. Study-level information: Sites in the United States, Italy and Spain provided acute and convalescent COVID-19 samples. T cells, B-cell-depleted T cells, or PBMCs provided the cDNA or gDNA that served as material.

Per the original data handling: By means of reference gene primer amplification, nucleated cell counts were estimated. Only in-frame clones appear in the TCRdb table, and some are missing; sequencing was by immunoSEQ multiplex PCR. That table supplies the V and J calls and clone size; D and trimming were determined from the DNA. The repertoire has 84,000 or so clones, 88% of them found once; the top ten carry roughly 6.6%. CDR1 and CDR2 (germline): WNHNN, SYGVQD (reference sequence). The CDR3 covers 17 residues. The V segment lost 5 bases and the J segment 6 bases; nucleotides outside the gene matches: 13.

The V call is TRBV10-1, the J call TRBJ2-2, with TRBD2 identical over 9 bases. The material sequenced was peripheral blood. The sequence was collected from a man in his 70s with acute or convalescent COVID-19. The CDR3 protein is CASSPTSGSFYAGELFF. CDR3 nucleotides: TGCGCCAGCAGTCCGACTAGCGGATCTTTTTATGCCGGGGAGCTGTTTTTT.